This TCR beta chain was sequenced in a study of CD8 T cells in Susac syndrome. Broader study findings: Individuals included in the TCR sequencing and HLA analysis were acknowledged by the study to be relatively few in number.

Sequencing targeted TCR beta in T cells from blood (CD8+ and CD4+). As to this clonotype: Its antigen is undetermined.

Random-hexamer reverse transcription was applied to roughly 0.5 to 1 ug RNA. TCR beta CDR3 was amplified by immunoSEQ multiplex PCR. This amplification extended across 54 Vbeta and 13 Jbeta segments. TCRdb re-derived calls from the immunoSEQ multiplex PCR reads in MiXCR, one entry per CDR3 protein. The table has some 180,000 distinct CDR3 sequences, just under 95% seen once. Material: CD4+ T cells from PBMCs. This TCR derives from a human donor with Susac syndrome.

As DNA, the CDR3 is TGTGCCAGCAGCTTAGGGCCATCAGCCTACGAGCAGTACTTC. Amino acids: CASSLGPSAYEQYF. The chain joins TRBV7-6 to TRBJ2-7, with D unresolved. The CDR3 is 14 residues long. V lost 1 base and J 2 bases, leaving 9 bases between the germline ends. CDR1 and CDR2 (germline): SGHVS, FNYEAQ.